This entry lists 28 T cell receptor beta chains sequenced from one sample in a study of cytomegalovirus exposure and HLA in healthy donors. Primers included in the PCR were 60 Vbeta and 13 Jbeta primers. Assay: immunoSEQ multiplex PCR; the TCRdb copy retains only in-frame clones and omits some. Among tens of thousands of clones, 90% were seen once, and the ten largest hold 2% to 3%. Sequencing input: PBMCs. These receptors all come from a woman aged 18-30 years in good health and CMV-seronegative.

A note on this clone: Given the absence of the conserved phenylalanine or tryptophan at the CDR3 end, a read error is likely. This rearrangement joins TRBV13 to TRBJ2-4; D may be TRBD1 (6 bases). The CDR3 totals 14 residues. The V end was cut by 0 bases, the J end by 6 bases, with 9 bases between. Germline CDR1 is PRHDT and CDR2 is FYEKMQ (reference sequence). The CDR3 region has the DNA TGTGCCAGCAGCTTAGGAACAGGGCCAAACATTCAGTACGCC. This sequence encodes CASSLGTGPNIQYA.

The chain employs TRBV5-1 and TRBJ2-5; D uncertain. Trimming stripped 0 bases from V and 2 bases from J, with 11 bases between. Germline lookup yields CDR1 SGHRS and CDR2 YFSETQ. The CDR3 is 15 residues long. CDR3 sequence reads: CASSLEWANQETQYF. The CDR3 nucleotides are TGCGCCAGCAGCTTGGAGTGGGCCAATCAAGAGACCCAGTACTTC.

This clone was found once. V and J are TRBV9 and TRBJ2-7, with D maybe TRBD1 (6 bases). The V gene lost 4 bases and the J gene lost 3 bases, with 20 bases spanning the gap. Germline lookup yields CDR1 SGDLS and CDR2 YYNGEE. CDR3 length: 16 amino acids. CDR3 in amino acids: CASSPRLTGELYEQYF. The CDR3 region has the DNA TGTGCCAGCAGCCCTCGATTGACAGGTGAACTCTACGAGCAGTACTTC.

The chain's CDR3 is CATTNSGTGDYNEQFF. As DNA, the CDR3 is TGTGCCACAACTAACTCCGGGACAGGAGATTACAATGAGCAGTTCTTC. The chain has TRBV19 and TRBJ2-1, with TRBD1 matching 8 bases. The CDR3 has 16 residues. Germline values: CDR1 LNHDA, CDR2 SQIVND (reference sequence). Trimming took 10 bases from V and 4 from J; bases not matched to a gene: 15.

This chain joins TRBV5-1 and TRBJ2-2; 10 nucleotides match TRBD2. The J segment lost 5 bases and the V segment lost 4 bases, leaving 8 bases of the junction unmatched. Germline V gene lookup returns CDR1 SGHRS and CDR2 YFSETQ. This CDR3 comprises 16 residues. CDR3 DNA: TGCGCCAGCAGCCCTCTAGCGGGAGTTAATACCGGGGAGCTGTTTTTT. It yields the protein CASSPLAGVNTGELFF. The full variable domain, in which reference TRBV5-1 and TRBJ2-2 provide the parts outside the CDR3, is KAGVTQTPRYLIKTRGQQVTLSCSPISGHRSVSWYQQTPGQGLQFLFEYFSETQRNKGNFPGRFSGRQFSNSRSEMNVSTLELGDSALYLCASSPLAGVNTGELFFGEGSRLTVL.

The chain joins TRBV7-9 to TRBJ2-7; TRBD1 aligns across 7 bases. Germline trimming cut 1 base from V and 5 bases from J; bases unmatched to any gene: 8. In germline, CDR1 is SEHNR, CDR2 FQNEAQ (reference sequence). The CDR3 runs to 15 residues. The CDR3 DNA follows: TGTGCCAGCAGCTTAGTTTACAGGGGTGTCGACGAGCAGTACTTC. It specifies CASSLVYRGVDEQYF.

This clone was recorded a few times. The chain employs TRBV9 and TRBJ2-7; D call uncertain. Trimming removed 4 bases at V and 0 bases at J, with 11 bases between. The CDR3 length is 14 residues. Per germline, CDR1 SGDLS and CDR2 YYNGEE. The CDR3 DNA sequence: TGTGCCAGCAGCCCAGGCCCCCTCTCCTACGAGCAGTACTTC. Amino acid sequence: CASSPGPLSYEQYF.

The chain combines TRBV28 with TRBJ2-5; tentative D call: TRBD1 (5 bases). The V end was cut by 5 bases, the J end by 4 bases, with 20 bases between. The CDR3 spans 16 residues. Germline V gene data show CDR1 as MDHEN and CDR2 as SYDVKM. CDR3 protein: CASSTLGSGWRETQYF. The CDR3 DNA sequence: TGTGCCAGCAGTACTTTGGGGTCAGGGTGGCGAGAGACCCAGTACTTC.

The rearrangement uses TRBV19 and TRBJ1-2, with 8 bases fitting TRBD1. This CDR3 is built from 16 residues. Germline CDR1 reads LNHDA; CDR2 reads SQIVND (reference sequence). J was trimmed by 4 bases and V by 6 bases; bases with no gene match: 13. The CDR3 nucleotides are TGTGCCAGTAGCCGCCTTGGACAGGGAGGAGTCTATGGCTACACCTTC. It encodes CASSRLGQGGVYGYTF. The whole variable domain, filled in from reference TRBV19 and TRBJ1-2, reads DGGITQSPKYLFRKEGQNVTLSCEQNLNHDAMYWYRQDPGQGLRLIYYSQIVNDFQKGDIAEGYSVSREKKESFPLTVTSAQKNPTAFYLCASSRLGQGGVYGYTFGSGTRLTVV.

The gene calls are TRBV27 and TRBJ1-6; 9 positions match TRBD1. Looked up from germline, CDR1 is MNHEY and CDR2 is SMNVEV (reference sequence). The CDR3 length is 16 residues. Unmatched junction bases numbered 7, after V lost 1 base and J lost 9 bases. The CDR3 DNA follows: TGTGCCAGCAGTTTATTGCACAGGGGGCTCGGTTCACCCCTCCACTTT. Translating it yields CASSLLHRGLGSPLHF.

The chain carries TRBV19 and TRBJ2-5; TRBD1 agrees at 10 bases. Germline V CDR1 and CDR2: LNHDA, SQIVND (reference sequence). With V trimmed by 4 bases and J by 5 bases, 10 bases remained unmatched. This CDR3 region has 16 residues. The CDR3 is CASSTGQGGILETQYF. The CDR3 nucleotides are TGTGCCAGTAGTACCGGACAGGGGGGGATCTTGGAGACCCAGTACTTC.

V gene TRBV10-3 combines with J gene TRBJ1-5; maybe TRBD1 (6 bases). Germline-derived CDR1 and CDR2 are ENHRY and SYGVKD. This CDR3 contains 14 residues. V was pared by 7 bases and J by 0 bases, with 10 bases between. DNA of the CDR3: TGTGCCATCAAGGGGGACCATAGCAATCAGCCCCAGCATTTT. Translated: CAIKGDHSNQPQHF.

Details on this clone: The junction shows a germline mismatch at one end, possibly a read error. This same CDR3 is encoded by further DNA sequences in the sample. The rearrangement links TRBV28 to TRBJ1-1, with a tentative D call TRBD1 (6 bases). CDR1 MDHEN and CDR2 SYDVKM come from the germline V gene. This CDR3 has 13 residues. Written as DNA, the CDR3 is TGTGCCAGCAGCACAGGGTGGAGCACTGAAGCCTTCTTT. This encodes CASSTGWSTEAFF.

This clone was detected only a few times. This chain uses TRBV6-6 with TRBJ2-1; 9 nucleotides line up with TRBD2. Losses at the gene ends were 6 bases for V and 5 bases for J; bases not matched to a gene: 8. CDR3 size: 15 residues. Germline V CDR1 and CDR2: MNHNY, SVGAGI (reference sequence). CDR3 nucleotide sequence: TGTGCCAGCAGGACCAGCGGGACTAGCCACAATGAGCAGTTCTTC. This gives the protein CASRTSGTSHNEQFF.

V is TRBV28 and J is TRBJ1-5, with D possibly being TRBD1 (5 bases). From germline, CDR1 is MDHEN and CDR2 SYDVKM. With 4 bases removed from V and 10 bases from J, the gap between germline ends came to 11 bases. The CDR3 contains 12 residues. The CDR3 region has the DNA TGTGCCAGCAGTTGGGGGGACGCCCCCCAGCATTTT. Its protein product is CASSWGDAPQHF.

The chain is built from TRBV6-4 and TRBJ2-1; D is unclear. Trimming cost V 0 bases and J 1 base, with 10 bases left between them. The CDR3 covers 16 residues. Per germline, CDR1 MRHNA and CDR2 SNTAGT. In nucleotides, the CDR3 is TGTGCCAGCAGTGACTCGCGGCGAGGATCCTACAATGAGCAGTTCTTC. Translated: CASSDSRRGSYNEQFF.

The chain has TRBV7-3 and TRBJ2-5; D perhaps matches TRBD2 (6 bases). V lost 5 bases, J lost 3 bases, and 13 bases lay in between. CDR1 is SGHTA, CDR2 FQGTGA, per germline. The CDR3 length is 14 residues. Written as DNA, the CDR3 is TGTGCCAGCAGCCCCGGTTGGGGGGAAGAGACCCAGTACTTC. It codes for CASSPGWGEETQYF.

This clone came up once. The genes are TRBV18 and TRBJ2-1, with 7 positions matching TRBD2. The J segment lost 4 bases and the V segment lost 4 bases, leaving 7 bases of the junction unmatched. The CDR3 sequence is 15 residues long. Germline V gives CDR1 KGHSH, CDR2 LQKENI. Here the CDR3 reads CASSLSGTWYNEQFF. Written as DNA, the CDR3 is TGTGCCAGCTCACTAAGCGGGACCTGGTACAATGAGCAGTTCTTC.

This chain joins TRBV7-3 and TRBJ2-1; D possibly corresponds to TRBD1 (6 bases). This CDR3 is built from 15 residues. Per the germline V gene, CDR1 is SGHTA and CDR2 is FQGTGA. Trimming took 7 bases from V and 0 from J, leaving 13 bases between them. The DNA for the CDR3 is TGTGCCAGCACCCCAGGGGATAGCTCCTACAATGAGCAGTTCTTC. As protein: CASTPGDSSYNEQFF.

This sequence joins TRBV4-3 and TRBJ2-7; tentatively, D is TRBD2 (5 bases). Germline V lookup: CDR1 LGHNA, CDR2 YSLEER. This CDR3 region has 20 residues. Trimming removed 0 bases from V and 1 base from J, with 25 bases in between. The CDR3 reads CASSQDKVSFLGGLSYEQYF. The CDR3 nucleotides are TGCGCCAGCAGCCAAGATAAAGTGTCGTTTCTTGGCGGGTTGTCCTACGAGCAGTACTTC.

This chain connects TRBV9 to TRBJ2-5, with TRBD2 matching over 10 bases. CDR1 is SGDLS and CDR2 is YYNGEE in the germline V gene. The CDR3 covers 16 residues. Trimming at V came to 4 bases and at J to 2 bases, leaving 8 bases not matched to a gene. DNA for the CDR3: TGTGCCAGCAGCCTAGCGGGAGACATGGGGCAAGAGACCCAGTACTTC. This codes for CASSLAGDMGQETQYF.

The chain links TRBV4-2 to TRBJ2-1; 8 bases are a match to TRBD2. V trimming: 4 bases; J trimming: 7 bases; junction bases outside the gene matches: 9. There are 15 residues in the CDR3. Germline-derived CDR1 and CDR2 are LGHNA and YNFKEQ. In DNA, the CDR3 is TGTGCCAGCAGCCCGACTAGCGAAGGCATAAATGAGCAGTTCTTC. This gives the protein CASSPTSEGINEQFF.

This chain joins TRBV28 and TRBJ2-1, with 15 bases matching TRBD2. Germline V gene lookup returns CDR1 MDHEN and CDR2 SYDVKM. J gave up 7 bases and V 8 bases, and 9 bases lay outside the gene matches. The CDR3 runs to 16 residues. The CDR3, as DNA: TGTGCCAGCCATCAAGGCGGGACTAGCGGGAGGAATGAGCAGTTCTTC. It codes for CASHQGGTSGRNEQFF.

The V gene is TRBV5-4, the J gene TRBJ2-1; TRBD1 matches 7 bases. J gave up 16 bases and V 2 bases, and 15 bases lay outside the gene matches. CDR1 and CDR2 (germline): SGHNT, YYREEE (reference sequence). There are 14 residues in the CDR3. The CDR3: CASSLVEGATFEFF. Here the CDR3 DNA reads TGTGCCAGCAGCTTAGTAGAGGGGGCGACGTTTGAATTCTTC.

The chain combines TRBV28 with TRBJ2-7; D is ambiguous. The CDR3 covers 14 residues. With 4 bases removed from V and 3 bases from J, the gap between germline ends came to 13 bases. CDR1 and CDR2 from the germline V gene are MDHEN and SYDVKM. The chain's CDR3 is CASSSPKARYEQYF. The CDR3 DNA reads TGTGCCAGCAGTTCCCCGAAAGCGCGCTACGAGCAGTACTTC.

V gene TRBV7-9 combines with J gene TRBJ2-5, with D maybe TRBD2 (7 bases). Germline V gene data show CDR1 as SEHNR and CDR2 as FQNEAQ (reference sequence). CDR3 length: 14 amino acids. V lost 8 bases, J lost 2 bases, and 15 bases lay in between. CDR3 sequence: CASQEGGGQETQYF. For the CDR3, the DNA is TGTGCCAGCCAGGAAGGGGGGGGACAAGAGACCCAGTACTTC.

J is TRBJ2-2 and V is TRBV25-1; D perhaps matches TRBD1 (6 bases). The CDR3 loop spans 16 amino acids. Per germline, CDR1 MGHDK and CDR2 SYGVNS. Trimming cost V 2 bases and J 5 bases, with 15 bases left between them. CDR3 coding DNA: TGTGCCAGCAGTGAAATGCCAGGGGTAGGGACCGGGGAGCTGTTTTTT. Translating it yields CASSEMPGVGTGELFF.

The chain links TRBV5-1 to TRBJ2-1; 13 nucleotides agree with TRBD2. Germline trimming cut 5 bases from V and 8 bases from J; bases unmatched to any gene: 10. The CDR3 is made up of 16 amino acids. Per germline, CDR1 SGHRS and CDR2 YFSETQ. The CDR3 loop is CASRSGTSGISDEQFF. The DNA for the CDR3 is TGCGCCAGCAGGTCCGGGACTAGCGGGATAAGCGATGAGCAGTTCTTC.